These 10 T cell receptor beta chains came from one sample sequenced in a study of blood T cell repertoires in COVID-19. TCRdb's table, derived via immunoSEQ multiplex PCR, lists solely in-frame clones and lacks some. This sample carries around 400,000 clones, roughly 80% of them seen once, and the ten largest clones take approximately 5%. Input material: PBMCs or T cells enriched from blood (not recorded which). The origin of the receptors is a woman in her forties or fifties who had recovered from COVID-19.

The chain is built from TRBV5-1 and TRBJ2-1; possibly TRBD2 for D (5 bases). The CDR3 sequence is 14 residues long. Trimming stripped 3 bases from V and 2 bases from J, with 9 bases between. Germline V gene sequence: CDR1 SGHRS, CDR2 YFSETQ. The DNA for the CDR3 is TGCGCCAGCAGCTCGACTACCGCCTACAATGAGCAGTTCTTC. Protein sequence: CASSSTTAYNEQFF. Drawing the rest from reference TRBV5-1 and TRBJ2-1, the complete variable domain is KAGVTQTPRYLIKTRGQQVTLSCSPISGHRSVSWYQQTPGQGLQFLFEYFSETQRNKGNFPGRFSGRQFSNSRSEMNVSTLELGDSALYLCASSSTTAYNEQFFGPGTRLTVL.

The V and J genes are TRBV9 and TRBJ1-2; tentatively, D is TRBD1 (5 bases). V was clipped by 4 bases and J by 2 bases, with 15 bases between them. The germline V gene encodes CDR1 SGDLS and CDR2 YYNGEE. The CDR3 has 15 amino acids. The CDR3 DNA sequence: TGTGCCAGCAGCCACCCCTTGACAGAGAACTATGGCTACACCTTC. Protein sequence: CASSHPLTENYGYTF.

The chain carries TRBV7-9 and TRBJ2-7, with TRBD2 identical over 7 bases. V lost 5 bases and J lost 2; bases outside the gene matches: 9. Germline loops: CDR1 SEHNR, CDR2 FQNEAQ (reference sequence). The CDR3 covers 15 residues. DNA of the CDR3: TGTGCCAGCAGCCCCAGCGGGGACCTAACCTACGAGCAGTACTTC. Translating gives CASSPSGDLTYEQYF.

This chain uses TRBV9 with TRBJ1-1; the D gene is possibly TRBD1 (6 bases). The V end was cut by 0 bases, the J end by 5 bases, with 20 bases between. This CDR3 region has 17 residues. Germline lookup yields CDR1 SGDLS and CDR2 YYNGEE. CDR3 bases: TGTGCCAGCAGCGTAGGAGGCAGGGGCCGCGGGGGGACTGAAGCTTTCTTT. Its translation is CASSVGGRGRGGTEAFF.

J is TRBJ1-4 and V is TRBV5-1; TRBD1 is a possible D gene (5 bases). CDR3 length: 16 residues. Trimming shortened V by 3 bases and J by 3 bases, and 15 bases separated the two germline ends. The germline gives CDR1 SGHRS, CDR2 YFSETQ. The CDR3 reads CASSSTWGGANEKLFF. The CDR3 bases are TGCGCCAGCAGCTCTACCTGGGGGGGTGCTAATGAAAAACTGTTTTTT.

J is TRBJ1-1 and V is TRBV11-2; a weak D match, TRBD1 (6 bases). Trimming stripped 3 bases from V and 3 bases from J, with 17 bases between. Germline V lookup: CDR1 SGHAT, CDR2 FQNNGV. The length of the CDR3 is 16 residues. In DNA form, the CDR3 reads TGTGCCAGCAGCTTCCAGGGGCGGTGGTCGGACACTGAAGCTTTCTTT. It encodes CASSFQGRWSDTEAFF.

In DNA form, the CDR3 reads TGTGCCAGTAGTATATGGCAGGGAGAAGCTTTCTTT. Amino acid sequence: CASSIWQGEAFF. The chain links TRBV19 to TRBJ1-1; possibly TRBD1 for D (5 bases). CDR1 is LNHDA, CDR2 SQIVND, per germline (reference sequence). The ends were cut back, 2 bases at V and 8 bases at J, with 9 bases in the middle. This CDR3 has 12 residues. The entire variable domain, with the rest obtained from reference TRBV19 and TRBJ1-1, is as follows: DGGITQSPKYLFRKEGQNVTLSCEQNLNHDAMYWYRQDPGQGLRLIYYSQIVNDFQKGDIAEGYSVSREKKESFPLTVTSAQKNPTAFYLCASSIWQGEAFFGQGTRLTVV.

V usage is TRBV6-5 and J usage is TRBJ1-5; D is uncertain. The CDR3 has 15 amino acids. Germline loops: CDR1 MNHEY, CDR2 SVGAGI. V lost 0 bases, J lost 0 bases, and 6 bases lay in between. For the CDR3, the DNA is TGTGCCAGCAGTTACTCGATCAGTAGCAATCAGCCCCAGCATTTT. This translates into CASSYSISSNQPQHF.

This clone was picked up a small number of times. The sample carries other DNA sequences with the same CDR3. CDR3 region: CACGQSNQPQHF. CDR3 in DNA: TGTGCCTGCGGACAGAGCAATCAGCCCCAGCATTTT. The chain joins TRBV30 to TRBJ1-5; perhaps TRBD1 as D (6 bases). The CDR3 length is 12 residues. Germline V CDR1 and CDR2: GTSNPN, SVGIG (reference sequence). V gave up 6 bases and J gave up 1 base, with 7 bases separating them.

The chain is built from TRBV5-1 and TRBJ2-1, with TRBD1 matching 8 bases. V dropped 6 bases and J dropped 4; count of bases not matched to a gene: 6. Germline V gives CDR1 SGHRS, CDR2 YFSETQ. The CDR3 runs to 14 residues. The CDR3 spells CASTYRDRYNEQFF. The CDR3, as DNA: TGCGCCAGCACCTACCGGGACAGGTACAATGAGCAGTTCTTC.